This T cell receptor beta chain was observed in a study of T cell responses to AZD1222 COVID-19 vaccine. Germline CDR1 is ENHRY and CDR2 is SYGVKD. V shed 2 bases and J shed 6 bases, with 11 bases lying between them. This CDR3 is 14 amino acids long. Assay: immunoSEQ multiplex PCR; the TCRdb copy retains only in-frame clones and omits some. The sample lists about 100,000 clones, around nine tenths occurring once. The receptor's source is an adult who received the MenACWY meningococcal vaccine as a control. The rearrangement links TRBV10-3 to TRBJ1-5, with D perhaps TRBD1 (6 bases). Sequences were derived from peripheral blood, sampled 28 days after the second dose of the MenACWY control vaccine. This CDR3 is CAISERGARQPQHF. In DNA, the CDR3 is TGTGCCATCAGTGAGCGGGGGGCGCGTCAGCCCCAGCATTTT.